This TCR beta chain was identified in a study of blood T cells in healthy people across ages. Study-wide points: Correlation between TCR beta diversity and naive T cell percentage was strong. Both higher diversity and more naive CD4+ cells marked long-lived donors when set against aged donors.

For the second PCR, which ran for 7 to 11 cycles, a sample-barcoded 5' primer and a J-beta primer mix were used. TCRdb used MiXCR to reprocess the 5' RACE reads, holding one entry per CDR3 protein. The profile shows about 900,000 distinct CDR3 sequences, approximately 49% of them singletons. The CDR3 sequence is 17 residues long. V lost 6 bases, J lost 3 bases, and 14 bases stayed unmatched. Per germline, CDR1 MNHNY and CDR2 SVGAGI (reference sequence). Notes on this clonotype: The antigen is undetermined.

The sequenced sample was blood. The J gene is TRBJ2-1, the V gene TRBV6-6, with 7 positions matching TRBD1. The clonotype comes from a man younger than 40 in good health. The chain's CDR3 is CASSPSWTGSDYNEQFF. The DNA for the CDR3 is TGTGCCAGCAGCCCCAGCTGGACAGGTTCGGACTACAATGAGCAGTTCTTC.